This TCR beta chain was identified during a study of CD8 T cells in ankylosing spondylitis. TCRdb used MiXCR to reprocess the 5' RACE reads, holding one entry per CDR3 protein. Of more than 150,000 distinct CDR3 sequences in the sample, roughly 18% were seen once. The ends lost 1 base at V and 7 bases at J; junction bases unmatched: 10. The CDR3 has 15 residues. Germline-derived CDR1 and CDR2 are DFQATT and SNEGSKA (reference sequence). Overall study results and limits: In ankylosing spondylitis blood, a motif of roughly 8 highly homologous TCR beta variants appeared characteristic. Disease-linked clones bore a CD8+ phenotype, appearing relatively rarely in peripheral blood. Reported data indicate significant enrichment of disease-linked clones within matched ankylosing spondylitis synovial fluid.

This clonotype was found many times. Its antigen is currently unknown. The sequenced sample was blood, either unsorted or a sorted T cell fraction (not recorded which). This receptor was obtained from a male donor aged 5-30 years with ankylosing spondylitis or in good health (not recorded which). The chain has TRBV20-1 and TRBJ2-7; 10 nucleotides agree with TRBD2. The DNA for the CDR3 is TGCAGTGCTAGAGTACCGGGACTAGCGCTCAGGGAGCAGTACTTC. Its translation: CSARVPGLALREQYF.